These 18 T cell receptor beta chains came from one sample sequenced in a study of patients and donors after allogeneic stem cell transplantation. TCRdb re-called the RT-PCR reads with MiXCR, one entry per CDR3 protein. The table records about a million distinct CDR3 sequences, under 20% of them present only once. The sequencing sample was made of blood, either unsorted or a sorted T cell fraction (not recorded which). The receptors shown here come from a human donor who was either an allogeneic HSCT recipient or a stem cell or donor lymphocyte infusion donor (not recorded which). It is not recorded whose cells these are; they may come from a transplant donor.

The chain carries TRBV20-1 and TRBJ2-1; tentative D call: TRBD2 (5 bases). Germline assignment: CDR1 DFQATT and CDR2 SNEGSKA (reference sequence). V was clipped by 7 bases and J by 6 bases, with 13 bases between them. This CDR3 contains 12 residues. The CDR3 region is CSVSGSVNEQFF. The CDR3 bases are TGCAGTGTTTCGGGGTCCGTCAATGAGCAGTTCTTC.

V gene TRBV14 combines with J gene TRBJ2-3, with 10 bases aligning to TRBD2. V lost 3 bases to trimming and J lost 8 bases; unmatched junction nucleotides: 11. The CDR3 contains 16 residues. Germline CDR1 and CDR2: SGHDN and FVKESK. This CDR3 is CASSHGTSVMRGTQYF. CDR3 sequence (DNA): TGTGCCAGCAGCCATGGGACTAGCGTTATGCGGGGTACGCAGTATTTT.

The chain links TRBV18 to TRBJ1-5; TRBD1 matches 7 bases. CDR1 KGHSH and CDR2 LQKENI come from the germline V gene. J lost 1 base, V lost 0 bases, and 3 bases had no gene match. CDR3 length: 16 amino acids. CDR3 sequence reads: CASSPPGQQSNQPQHF. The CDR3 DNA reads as TGTGCCAGCTCACCACCGGGACAGCAGAGCAATCAGCCCCAGCATTTT. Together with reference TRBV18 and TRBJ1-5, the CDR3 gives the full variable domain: NAGVMQNPRHLVRRRGQEARLRCSPMKGHSHVYWYRQLPEEGLKFMVYLQKENIIDESGMPKERFSAEFPKEGPSILRIQQVVRGDSAAYFCASSPPGQQSNQPQHFGDGTRLSIL.

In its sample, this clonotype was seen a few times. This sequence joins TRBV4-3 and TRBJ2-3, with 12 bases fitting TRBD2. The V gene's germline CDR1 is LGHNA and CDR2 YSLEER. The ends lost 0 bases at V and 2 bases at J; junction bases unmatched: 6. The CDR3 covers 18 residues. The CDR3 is CASSQDRLAGGFTDTQYF. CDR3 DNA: TGCGCCAGCAGCCAAGACCGCCTAGCGGGGGGGTTCACAGATACGCAGTATTTT.

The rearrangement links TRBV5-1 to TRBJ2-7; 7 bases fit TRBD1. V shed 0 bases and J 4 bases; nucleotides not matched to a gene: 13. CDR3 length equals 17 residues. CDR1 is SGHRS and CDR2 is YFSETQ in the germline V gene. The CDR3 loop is CASSLAPGQVQGYEQYF. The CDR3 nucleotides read TGCGCCAGCAGCTTGGCCCCCGGACAGGTCCAGGGGTACGAGCAGTACTTC.

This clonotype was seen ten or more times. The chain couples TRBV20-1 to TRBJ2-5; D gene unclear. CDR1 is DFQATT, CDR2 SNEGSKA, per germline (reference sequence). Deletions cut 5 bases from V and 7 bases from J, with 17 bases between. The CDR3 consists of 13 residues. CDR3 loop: CSALPPDLGTQYF. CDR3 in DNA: TGCAGTGCTCTTCCCCCCGACCTGGGGACCCAGTACTTC.

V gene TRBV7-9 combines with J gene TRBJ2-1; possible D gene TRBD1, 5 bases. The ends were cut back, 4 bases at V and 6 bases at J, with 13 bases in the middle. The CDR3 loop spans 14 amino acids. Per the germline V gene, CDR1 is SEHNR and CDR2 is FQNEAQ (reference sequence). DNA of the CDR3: TGTGCCAGCAGCTCCAGGGCAATAGGCAATGAGCAGTTCTTC. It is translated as CASSSRAIGNEQFF.

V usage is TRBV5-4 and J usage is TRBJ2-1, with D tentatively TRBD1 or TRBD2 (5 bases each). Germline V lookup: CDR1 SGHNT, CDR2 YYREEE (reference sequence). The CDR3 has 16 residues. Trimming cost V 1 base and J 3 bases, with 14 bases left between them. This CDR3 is CASSLSWGNYYNEQFF. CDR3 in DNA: TGTGCCAGCAGCTTGTCCTGGGGGAACTACTACAATGAGCAGTTCTTC.

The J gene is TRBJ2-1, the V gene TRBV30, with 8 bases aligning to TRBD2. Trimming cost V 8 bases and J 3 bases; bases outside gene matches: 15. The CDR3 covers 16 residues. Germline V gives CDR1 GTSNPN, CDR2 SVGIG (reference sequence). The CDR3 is CAHGLAGGWDYNEQFF. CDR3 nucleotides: TGTGCCCATGGATTGGCGGGAGGTTGGGACTACAATGAGCAGTTCTTC.

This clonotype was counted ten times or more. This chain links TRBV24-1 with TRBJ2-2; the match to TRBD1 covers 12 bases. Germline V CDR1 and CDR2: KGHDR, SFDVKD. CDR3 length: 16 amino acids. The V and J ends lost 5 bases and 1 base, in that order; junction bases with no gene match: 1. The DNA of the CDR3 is TGTGCCACCAGTGGGGACAGGGGGCAGAACACCGGGGAGCTGTTTTTT. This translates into CATSGDRGQNTGELFF.

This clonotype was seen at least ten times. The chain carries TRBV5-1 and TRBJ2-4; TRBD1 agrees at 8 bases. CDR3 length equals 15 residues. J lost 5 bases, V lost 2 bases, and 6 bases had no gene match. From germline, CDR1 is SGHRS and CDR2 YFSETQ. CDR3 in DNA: TGCGCCAGCAGCTTACTCGGACAGGGACAAAACATTCAGTACTTC. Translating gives CASSLLGQGQNIQYF.

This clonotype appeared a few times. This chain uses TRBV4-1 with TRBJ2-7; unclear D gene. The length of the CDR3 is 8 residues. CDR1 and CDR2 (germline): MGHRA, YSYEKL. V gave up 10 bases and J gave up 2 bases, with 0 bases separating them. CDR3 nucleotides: TGCGCCACCTACGAGCAGTACTTC. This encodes CATYEQYF.

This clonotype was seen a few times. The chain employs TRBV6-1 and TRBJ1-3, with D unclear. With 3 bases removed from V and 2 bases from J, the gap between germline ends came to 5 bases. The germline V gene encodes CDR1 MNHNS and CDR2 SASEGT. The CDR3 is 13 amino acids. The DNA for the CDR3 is TGTGCCAGCAGTGATCAGGCTGGAAACACCATATATTTT. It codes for CASSDQAGNTIYF.

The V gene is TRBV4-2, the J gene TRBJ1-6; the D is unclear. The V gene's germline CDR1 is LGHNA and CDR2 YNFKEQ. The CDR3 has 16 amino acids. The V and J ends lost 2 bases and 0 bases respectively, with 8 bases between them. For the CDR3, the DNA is TGTGCCAGCAGCCAAAGCGTTCTCTCCTATAATTCACCCCTCCACTTT. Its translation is CASSQSVLSYNSPLHF.

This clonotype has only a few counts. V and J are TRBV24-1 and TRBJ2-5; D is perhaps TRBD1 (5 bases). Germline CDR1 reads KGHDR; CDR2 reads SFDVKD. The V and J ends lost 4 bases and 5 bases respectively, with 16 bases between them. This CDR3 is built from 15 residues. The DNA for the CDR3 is TGTGCCACCAGTGAACCTAGGGCCCACAGGGAGACCCAGTACTTC. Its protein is CATSEPRAHRETQYF.

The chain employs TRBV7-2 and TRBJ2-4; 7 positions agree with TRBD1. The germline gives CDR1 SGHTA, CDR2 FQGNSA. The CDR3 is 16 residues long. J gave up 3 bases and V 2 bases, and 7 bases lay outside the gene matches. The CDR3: CASSLNRGDGKNIQYF. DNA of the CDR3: TGTGCCAGCAGCTTAAACAGGGGTGATGGCAAAAACATTCAGTACTTC. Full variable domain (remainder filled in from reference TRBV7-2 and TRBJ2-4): GAGVSQSPSNKVTEKGKDVELRCDPISGHTALYWYRQSLGQGLEFLIYFQGNSAPDKSGLPSDRFSAERTGGSVSTLTIQRTQQEDSAVYLCASSLNRGDGKNIQYFGAGTRLSVL.

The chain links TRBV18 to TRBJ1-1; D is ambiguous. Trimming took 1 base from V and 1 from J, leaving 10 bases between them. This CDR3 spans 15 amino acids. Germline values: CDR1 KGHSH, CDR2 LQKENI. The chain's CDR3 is CASSPQFNRNTEAFF. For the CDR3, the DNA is TGTGCCAGCTCACCACAGTTCAATAGGAACACTGAAGCTTTCTTT. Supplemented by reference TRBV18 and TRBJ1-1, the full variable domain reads NAGVMQNPRHLVRRRGQEARLRCSPMKGHSHVYWYRQLPEEGLKFMVYLQKENIIDESGMPKERFSAEFPKEGPSILRIQQVVRGDSAAYFCASSPQFNRNTEAFFGQGTRLTVV.

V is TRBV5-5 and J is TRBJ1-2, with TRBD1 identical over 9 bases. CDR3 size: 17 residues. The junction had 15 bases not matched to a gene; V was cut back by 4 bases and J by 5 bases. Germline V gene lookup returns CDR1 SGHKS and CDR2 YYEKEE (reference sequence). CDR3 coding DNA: TGTGCCAGCAGCCCACTACAGGGGGCGCGCGGAGAGTATGGCTACACCTTC. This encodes CASSPLQGARGEYGYTF. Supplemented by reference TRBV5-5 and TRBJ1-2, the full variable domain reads DAGVTQSPTHLIKTRGQQVTLRCSPISGHKSVSWYQQVLGQGPQFIFQYYEKEERGRGNFPDRFSARQFPNYSSELNVNALLLGDSALYLCASSPLQGARGEYGYTFGSGTRLTVV.